This T cell receptor (beta chain) was sequenced for a study of T cell repertoires in cytomegalovirus infection. Study-wide context: An indication of both CMV infection and matching HLA type came from public TCR beta signatures.

General study points: The ex vivo response was dominated by HLA-C-restricted CMV-specific TCR beta clonotypes. Carriers of CMV and the relevant HLA type were discriminated by public TCR beta frequency.

The V end lost 1 base, the J end lost 4 bases, and 7 bases lay between the germline ends. The length of the CDR3 is 13 residues. The germline V gene has CDR1 SGHTA and CDR2 FQGNSA. With regard to this clonotype: Its antigen is still unknown.

TCRdb used MiXCR to reprocess the reads, holding one entry per CDR3 protein. The profile covers about 60,000 distinct CDR3 sequences, with around 30% appearing a single time and nearly 70% taken by the ten largest. This clonotype originated in a human donor in good health (CMV status not recorded). Some clones in this sample may be carry-over from other donors' samples. This chain joins TRBV7-2 and TRBJ1-1; unclear D gene. Sequenced material: PBMCs, sequenced either directly or after in vitro stimulation (not recorded which). The CDR3 reads CASSLGPATEAFF. Written as DNA, the CDR3 is TGTGCCAGCAGCTTAGGTCCCGCCACTGAAGCTTTCTTT.